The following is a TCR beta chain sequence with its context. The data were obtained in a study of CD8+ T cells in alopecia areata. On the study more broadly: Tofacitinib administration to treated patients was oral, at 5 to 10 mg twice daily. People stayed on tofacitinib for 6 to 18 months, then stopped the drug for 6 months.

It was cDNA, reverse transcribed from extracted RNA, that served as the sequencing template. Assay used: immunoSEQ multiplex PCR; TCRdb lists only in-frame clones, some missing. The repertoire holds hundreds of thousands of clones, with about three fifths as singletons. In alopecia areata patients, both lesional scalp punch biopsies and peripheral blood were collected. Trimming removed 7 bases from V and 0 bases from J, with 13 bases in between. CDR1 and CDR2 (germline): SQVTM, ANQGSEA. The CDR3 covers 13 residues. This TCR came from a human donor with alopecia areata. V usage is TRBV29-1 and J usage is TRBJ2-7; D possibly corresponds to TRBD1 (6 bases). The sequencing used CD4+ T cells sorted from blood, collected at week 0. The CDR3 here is CSGGRTDSYEQYF. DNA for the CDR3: TGCAGCGGCGGGCGGACAGACTCCTACGAGCAGTACTTC.